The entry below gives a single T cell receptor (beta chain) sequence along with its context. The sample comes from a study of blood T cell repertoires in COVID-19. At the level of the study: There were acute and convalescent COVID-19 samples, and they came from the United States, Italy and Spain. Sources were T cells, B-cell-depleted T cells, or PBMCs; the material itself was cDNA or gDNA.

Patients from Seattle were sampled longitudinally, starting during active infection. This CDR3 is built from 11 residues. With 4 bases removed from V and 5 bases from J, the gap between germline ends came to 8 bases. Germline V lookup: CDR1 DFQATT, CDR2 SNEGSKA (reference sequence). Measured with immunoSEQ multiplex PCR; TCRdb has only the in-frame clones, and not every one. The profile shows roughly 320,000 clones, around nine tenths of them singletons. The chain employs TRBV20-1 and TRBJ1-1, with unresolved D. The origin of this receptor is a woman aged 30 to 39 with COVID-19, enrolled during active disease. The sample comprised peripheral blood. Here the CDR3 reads CSAIGNTEAFF. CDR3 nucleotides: TGCAGTGCTATCGGGAATACTGAAGCTTTCTTT.